The 22 T cell receptor beta chains reported below all come from one sample, sequenced in a study of blood T cell repertoires in COVID-19. The data were produced by immunoSEQ multiplex PCR, yet TCRdb's version contains in-frame clones alone and is incomplete. In the table there are some 140,000 clones, 75% to 95% of which are singletons. Sample: peripheral blood. These receptors were obtained from a man aged 45-65 years with acute or convalescent COVID-19.

V and J are TRBV5-1 and TRBJ2-3; 8 bases are a match to TRBD2. Germline values: CDR1 SGHRS, CDR2 YFSETQ. This CDR3 comprises 15 residues. The trim removed 3 bases at V and 5 bases at J, leaving 8 bases unmatched. The CDR3 protein is CASSSTGGLIDTQYF. The CDR3 region has the DNA TGCGCCAGCAGCTCCACGGGGGGGCTGATAGATACGCAGTATTTT.

J is TRBJ1-3 and V is TRBV28; D is possibly TRBD1 (5 bases). Trimming took off 4 bases at V and 5 bases at J, with 21 bases between the two ends. CDR1 and CDR2 from the germline V gene are MDHEN and SYDVKM. CDR3 length equals 17 residues. In DNA, the CDR3 is TGTGCCAGCAGTTCCCCACGCGGGGTCGAGGACAGAAACACCATATATTTT. It encodes CASSSPRGVEDRNTIYF.

The chain carries TRBV5-4 and TRBJ1-1; weak D call: TRBD1 (6 bases). V shed 0 bases and J shed 3 bases, with 12 bases lying between them. The CDR3 contains 15 residues. Looked up from germline, CDR1 is SGHNT and CDR2 is YYREEE (reference sequence). CDR3 sequence (DNA): TGTGCCAGCAGCTTGGGCGGGGGGCTCGACACTGAAGCTTTCTTT. This sequence encodes CASSLGGGLDTEAFF.

The chain uses TRBV10-1 and TRBJ2-7; 10 nucleotides agree with TRBD1. J was trimmed by 2 bases and V by 6 bases; bases with no gene match: 4. Germline V CDR1 and CDR2: WNHNN, SYGVQD (reference sequence). This CDR3 is built from 14 residues. CDR3 DNA: TGCGCCAGCAGCGACAGGGGGCTAACCTACGAGCAGTACGTC. Translated, it gives CASSDRGLTYEQYV.

This clone showed up just once. The rearrangement links TRBV3-1 (or the pseudogene TRBV3-2) to TRBJ1-1; D possibly corresponds to TRBD1 (6 bases). The V end lost 0 bases, the J end lost 9 bases, and 17 bases lay between the germline ends. This CDR3 is 15 amino acids long. Germline V gene sequence: CDR1 LGHDT, CDR2 YNNKEL (reference sequence). The CDR3 coding sequence is TGTGCCAGCAGCCAAGATCTCTCCGGGGGGCAGAAAGCTTTCTTT. Translation gives CASSQDLSGGQKAFF.

This chain links TRBV29-1 with TRBJ1-5, with 10 bases aligning to TRBD1. The V segment lost 8 bases and the J segment 0 bases; nucleotides outside the gene matches: 7. Germline CDR1 reads SQVTM; CDR2 reads ANQGSEA. The CDR3 consists of 15 residues. The DNA of the CDR3 is TGCAGCTTGAGGACAGGGGGGGTTAGCAATCAGCCCCAGCATTTT. This encodes CSLRTGGVSNQPQHF.

This chain connects TRBV7-3 to TRBJ2-3, with D tentatively TRBD1 (5 bases). The germline V and J ends were trimmed by 5 bases and 2 bases, with 17 bases remaining between them. The CDR3 consists of 16 residues. Germline V gene lookup returns CDR1 SGHTA and CDR2 FQGTGA. Here the CDR3 DNA reads TGTGCCAGCAGCCTCCAGCCGGCAGGGAACACAGATACGCAGTATTTT. Translation gives CASSLQPAGNTDTQYF.

The chain is built from TRBV19 and TRBJ1-1; 10 bases align to TRBD1. V gave up 6 bases and J gave up 3 bases; unmatched junction bases: 1. This CDR3 is 13 amino acids long. CDR1 and CDR2 (germline): LNHDA, SQIVND (reference sequence). CDR3 residues: CASRGQGDTEAFF. The CDR3 DNA follows: TGTGCCAGTAGAGGACAGGGGGACACTGAAGCTTTCTTT.

This clone turned up a few times. V gene TRBV6-2 or TRBV6-3 combines with J gene TRBJ2-5; D might be TRBD2 (6 bases). Germline V lookup: CDR1 MNHEY, CDR2 SVGEGT. The germline V and J ends were trimmed by 5 bases and 5 bases, with 9 bases remaining between them. The CDR3 loop spans 12 amino acids. The CDR3 sequence is CASSPGEETQYF. The CDR3 DNA sequence: TGTGCCAGCAGTCCGGGGGAGGAGACCCAGTACTTC.

J is TRBJ2-1 and V is TRBV7-9; 8 bases fit TRBD1. The CDR3 extends over 15 amino acids. The J segment lost 1 base and the V segment lost 5 bases, leaving 4 bases of the junction unmatched. The germline gives CDR1 SEHNR, CDR2 FQNEAQ (reference sequence). CDR3 residues: CASSTGQGSYNEQFF. CDR3 bases: TGTGCCAGCAGCACCGGACAGGGATCCTACAATGAGCAGTTCTTC.

CDR3 in amino acids: CASLQGSTDTQYF. CDR3 sequence (DNA): TGTGCCAGCTTACAGGGTAGCACAGATACGCAGTATTTT. The chain links TRBV27 to TRBJ2-3; weak D call: TRBD1 (6 bases). This CDR3 has 13 residues. Trimming took off 8 bases at V and 0 bases at J, with 9 bases between the two ends. CDR1 is MNHEY and CDR2 is SMNVEV in the germline V gene (reference sequence).

The CDR3 spells CASSQDPEMGTDTQYF. The CDR3 DNA is TGCGCCAGCAGCCAAGATCCTGAGATGGGCACAGATACGCAGTATTTT. The chain combines TRBV4-3 with TRBJ2-3; D call uncertain. CDR3 length equals 16 residues. CDR1 LGHNA and CDR2 YSLEER come from the germline V gene. V was clipped by 0 bases and J by 1 base, with 11 bases between them.

This sequence joins TRBV5-1 and TRBJ2-3; 7 nucleotides agree with TRBD2. CDR1 and CDR2 from the germline V gene are SGHRS and YFSETQ. J was trimmed by 6 bases and V by 6 bases; bases with no gene match: 19. This CDR3 has 17 amino acids. CDR3 sequence (DNA): TGCGCCAGCACCTCCTTCCCCAACCAGGCGGGAGCCGATACGCAGTATTTT. Amino acids: CASTSFPNQAGADTQYF.

This rearrangement joins TRBV5-6 to TRBJ1-1; D remains unclear. The CDR3 contains 12 residues. Trimming took 4 bases from V and 4 from J, leaving 8 bases between them. The V gene's germline CDR1 is SGHDT and CDR2 YYEEEE. The CDR3 DNA reads as TGTGCCAGCAGCACTTTTCCCACTGAAGCTTTCTTT. Its translation is CASSTFPTEAFF.

The chain employs TRBV28 and TRBJ1-2; 7 bases map to TRBD1. V lost 1 base and J lost 4; bases outside the gene matches: 15. Germline V gene sequence: CDR1 MDHEN, CDR2 SYDVKM. The CDR3 is 18 residues long. CDR3 sequence reads: CASSLYPHDRDPRYGYTF. The CDR3 nucleotides are TGTGCCAGCAGTTTATACCCCCACGACAGGGATCCACGCTATGGCTACACCTTC.

The chain joins TRBV28 to TRBJ2-1; D is perhaps TRBD2 (6 bases). CDR3 length: 14 residues. The ends were cut back, 5 bases at V and 4 bases at J, with 12 bases in the middle. Looked up from germline, CDR1 is MDHEN and CDR2 is SYDVKM. The chain's CDR3 is CASSLQGTYNEQFF. CDR3 in DNA: TGTGCCAGCAGTCTCCAAGGGACTTACAATGAGCAGTTCTTC.

This rearrangement joins TRBV7-9 to TRBJ2-2; tentative D call: TRBD2 (5 bases). The V end was cut by 4 bases, the J end by 3 bases, with 12 bases between. The germline V gene has CDR1 SEHNR and CDR2 FQNEAQ (reference sequence). The CDR3 is 15 residues long. The CDR3 loop reads CASSWTGVYTGELFF. The CDR3, as DNA: TGTGCCAGCAGCTGGACCGGGGTCTACACCGGGGAGCTGTTTTTT.

V is TRBV4-3 and J is TRBJ1-2, with no clear D. CDR1 and CDR2 from the germline V gene are LGHNA and YSLEER. The CDR3 totals 14 residues. V lost 3 bases, J lost 1 base, and 9 bases lay in between. CDR3 region: CASSHGELNYGYTF. In DNA form, the CDR3 reads TGCGCCAGCAGCCACGGAGAACTTAACTATGGCTACACCTTC.

This rearrangement joins TRBV27 to TRBJ1-6, with D maybe TRBD1 (5 bases). V lost 4 bases and J 9 bases, leaving 10 bases between the germline ends. This CDR3 is built from 13 residues. The germline V gene encodes CDR1 MNHEY and CDR2 SMNVEV (reference sequence). CDR3 DNA sequence: TGTGCCAGCAGTTCCCAGGGCCTTTCACCCCTCCACTTT. Its protein is CASSSQGLSPLHF.

In this sample, this clone turned up a few times. The J gene is TRBJ1-3, the V gene TRBV9, with TRBD1 identical over 7 bases. The CDR3 has 16 residues. V dropped 0 bases and J dropped 1; count of bases not matched to a gene: 4. Germline loops: CDR1 SGDLS, CDR2 YYNGEE. Written as DNA, the CDR3 is TGTGCCAGCAGCGTAGAGGCACAGGGGTCTGGAAACACCATATATTTT. This codes for CASSVEAQGSGNTIYF.

This chain uses TRBV27 with TRBJ1-5; TRBD1 agrees at 7 bases. V lost 6 bases, J lost 8 bases, and 16 bases stayed unmatched. This CDR3 is built from 16 residues. Germline V gene sequence: CDR1 MNHEY, CDR2 SMNVEV (reference sequence). As DNA, the CDR3 is TGTGCCAGCAGCTCCACCGGGACAGAAAATCTGGAGCCCCAGCATTTT. It is translated as CASSSTGTENLEPQHF.

V usage is TRBV7-2 and J usage is TRBJ1-5, with 7 bases lining up with TRBD1. V trimming: 6 bases; J trimming: 5 bases; junction bases outside the gene matches: 13. Per germline, CDR1 SGHTA and CDR2 FQGNSA. CDR3 length: 16 residues. CDR3 bases: TGTGCCAGCAGTCCTTTCACAGGGGCCACCGATCAGCCCCAGCATTTT. It codes for CASSPFTGATDQPQHF.